This T cell receptor beta chain is drawn from a study of cytomegalovirus exposure and HLA in healthy donors. PCR involved 60 Vbeta and 13 Jbeta primers. Data came from immunoSEQ multiplex PCR; TCRdb stores just in-frame clones and leaves some out. The sample includes approximately 130,000 clones, roughly 80% seen only once; the top ten take roughly 3.2%. CDR1 SGHRS and CDR2 YFSETQ come from the germline V gene. The length of the CDR3 is 15 residues. V lost 0 bases and J lost 2, with 12 bases in between. Sequencing was carried out using PBMCs. This chain joins TRBV5-1 and TRBJ2-7; D ambiguous. The source is a young man in good health and CMV-seronegative. CDR3 sequence: CASSLGVSGPYEQYF. CDR3 DNA sequence: TGCGCCAGCAGCTTGGGGGTCTCGGGTCCCTACGAGCAGTACTTC. Using reference TRBV5-1 and TRBJ2-7 for the parts outside the CDR3, the full variable domain is KAGVTQTPRYLIKTRGQQVTLSCSPISGHRSVSWYQQTPGQGLQFLFEYFSETQRNKGNFPGRFSGRQFSNSRSEMNVSTLELGDSALYLCASSLGVSGPYEQYFGPGTRLTVT.